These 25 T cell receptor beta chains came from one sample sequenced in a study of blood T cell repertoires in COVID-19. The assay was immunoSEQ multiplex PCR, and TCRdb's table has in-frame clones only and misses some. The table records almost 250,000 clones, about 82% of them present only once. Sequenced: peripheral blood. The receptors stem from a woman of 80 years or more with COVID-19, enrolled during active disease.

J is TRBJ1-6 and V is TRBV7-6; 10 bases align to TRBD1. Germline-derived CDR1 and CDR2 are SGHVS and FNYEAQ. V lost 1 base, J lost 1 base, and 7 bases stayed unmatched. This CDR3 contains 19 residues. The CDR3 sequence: CASSLGSGTGASYNSPLHF. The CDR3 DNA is TGTGCCAGCAGCTTAGGGTCGGGGACAGGGGCTTCCTATAATTCACCCCTCCACTTT.

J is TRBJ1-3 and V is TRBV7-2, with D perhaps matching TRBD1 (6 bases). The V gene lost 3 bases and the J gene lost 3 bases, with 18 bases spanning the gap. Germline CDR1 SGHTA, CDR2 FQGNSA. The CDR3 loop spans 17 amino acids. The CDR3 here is CASSLSRGGVGGNTIYF. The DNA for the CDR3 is TGTGCCAGCAGCTTGTCCCGAGGGGGAGTGGGTGGAAACACCATATATTTT.

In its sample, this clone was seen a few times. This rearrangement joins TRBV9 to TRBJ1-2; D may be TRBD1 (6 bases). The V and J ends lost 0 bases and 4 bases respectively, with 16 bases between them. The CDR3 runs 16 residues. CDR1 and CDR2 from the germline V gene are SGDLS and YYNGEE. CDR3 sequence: CASSVGSGGISYGYTF. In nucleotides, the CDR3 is TGTGCCAGCAGCGTAGGATCGGGGGGCATATCCTATGGCTACACCTTC.

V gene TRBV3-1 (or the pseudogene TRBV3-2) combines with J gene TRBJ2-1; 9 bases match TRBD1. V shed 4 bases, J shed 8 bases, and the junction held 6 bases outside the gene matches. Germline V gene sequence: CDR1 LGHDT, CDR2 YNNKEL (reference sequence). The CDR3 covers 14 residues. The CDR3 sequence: CASSLRDRVDEQFF. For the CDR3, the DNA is TGTGCCAGCAGCCTCCGGGACAGGGTGGATGAGCAGTTCTTC.

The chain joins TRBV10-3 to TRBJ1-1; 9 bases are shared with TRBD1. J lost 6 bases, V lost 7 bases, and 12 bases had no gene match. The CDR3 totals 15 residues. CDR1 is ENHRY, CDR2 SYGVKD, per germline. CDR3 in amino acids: CAIKGQGSPNAEAFF. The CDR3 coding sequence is TGTGCCATCAAGGGACAGGGCTCACCTAACGCTGAAGCTTTCTTT.

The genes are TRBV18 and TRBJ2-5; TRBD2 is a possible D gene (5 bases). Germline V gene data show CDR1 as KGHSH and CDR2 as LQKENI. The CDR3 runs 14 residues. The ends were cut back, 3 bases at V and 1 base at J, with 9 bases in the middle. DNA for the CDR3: TGTGCCAGCTCACCGAGGCGGGTCCAAGAGACCCAGTACTTC. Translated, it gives CASSPRRVQETQYF.

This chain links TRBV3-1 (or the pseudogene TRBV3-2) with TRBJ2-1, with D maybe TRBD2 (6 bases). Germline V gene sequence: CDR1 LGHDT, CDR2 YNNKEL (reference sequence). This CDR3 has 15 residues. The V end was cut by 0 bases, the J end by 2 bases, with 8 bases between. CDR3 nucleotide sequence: TGTGCCAGCAGCCAAGATAGCGGAACCTACAATGAGCAGTTCTTC. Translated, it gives CASSQDSGTYNEQFF.

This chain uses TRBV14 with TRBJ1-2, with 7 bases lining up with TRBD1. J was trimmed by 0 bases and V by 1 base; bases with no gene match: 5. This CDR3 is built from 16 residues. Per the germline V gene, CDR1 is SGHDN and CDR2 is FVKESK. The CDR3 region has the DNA TGTGCCAGCAGCCAAGGGACAGGCCTAGCTAACTATGGCTACACCTTC. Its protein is CASSQGTGLANYGYTF.

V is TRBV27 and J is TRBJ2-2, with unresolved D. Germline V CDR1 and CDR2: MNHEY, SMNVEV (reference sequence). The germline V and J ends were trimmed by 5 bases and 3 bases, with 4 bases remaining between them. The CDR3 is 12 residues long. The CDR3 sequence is CASSRDTGELFF. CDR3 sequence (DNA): TGTGCCAGCAGTAGAGACACCGGGGAGCTGTTTTTT.

The CDR3: CASSVSGTQNEKLFF. CDR3 sequence (DNA): TGCGCCAGCAGCGTTTCCGGAACACAGAATGAAAAACTGTTTTTT. The rearrangement uses TRBV5-1 and TRBJ1-4; D ambiguous. Germline lookup yields CDR1 SGHRS and CDR2 YFSETQ. The CDR3 length is 15 residues. V lost 4 bases and J 5 bases, leaving 15 bases between the germline ends.

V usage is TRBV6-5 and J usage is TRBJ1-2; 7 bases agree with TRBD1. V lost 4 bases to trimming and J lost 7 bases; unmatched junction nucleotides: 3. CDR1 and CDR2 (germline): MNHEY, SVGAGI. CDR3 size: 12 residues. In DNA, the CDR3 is TGTGCCAGCAGTTGGCAGGGGGGTGGCTACACCTTC. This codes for CASSWQGGGYTF.

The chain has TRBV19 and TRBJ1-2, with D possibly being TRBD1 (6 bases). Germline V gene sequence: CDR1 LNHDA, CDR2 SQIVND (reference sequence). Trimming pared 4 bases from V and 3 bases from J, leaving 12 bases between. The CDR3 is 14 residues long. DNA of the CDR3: TGTGCCAGTAGTAAGCTGCCAGGGGACTATGGCTACACCTTC. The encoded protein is CASSKLPGDYGYTF.

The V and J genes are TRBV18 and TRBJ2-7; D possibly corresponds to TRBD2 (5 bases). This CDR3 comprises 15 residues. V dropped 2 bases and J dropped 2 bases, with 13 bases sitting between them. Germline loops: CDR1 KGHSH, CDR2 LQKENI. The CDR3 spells CASSPTRAGAYEQYV. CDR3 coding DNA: TGTGCCAGCTCACCAACGAGGGCAGGAGCCTACGAGCAGTACGTC.

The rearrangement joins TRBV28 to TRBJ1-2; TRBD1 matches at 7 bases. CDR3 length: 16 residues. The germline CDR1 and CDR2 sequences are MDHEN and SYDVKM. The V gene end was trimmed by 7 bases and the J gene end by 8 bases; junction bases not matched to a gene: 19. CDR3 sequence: CASTLEGQAPYGGYTF. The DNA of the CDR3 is TGTGCCAGCACCCTCGAAGGACAGGCTCCCTATGGGGGCTACACCTTC.

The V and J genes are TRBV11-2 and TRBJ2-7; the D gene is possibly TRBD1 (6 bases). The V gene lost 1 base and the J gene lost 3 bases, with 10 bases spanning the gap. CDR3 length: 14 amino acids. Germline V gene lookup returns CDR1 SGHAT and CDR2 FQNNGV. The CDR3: CASSLGQVDYEQYV. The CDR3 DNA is TGTGCCAGCAGCTTAGGACAGGTGGACTACGAGCAGTACGTC.

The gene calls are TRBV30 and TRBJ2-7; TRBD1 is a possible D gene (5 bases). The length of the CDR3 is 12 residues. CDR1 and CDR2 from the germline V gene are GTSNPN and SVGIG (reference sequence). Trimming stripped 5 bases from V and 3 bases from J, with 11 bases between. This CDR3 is CAWAPDNYEQYF. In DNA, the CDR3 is TGTGCCTGGGCCCCGGACAACTACGAGCAGTACTTC.

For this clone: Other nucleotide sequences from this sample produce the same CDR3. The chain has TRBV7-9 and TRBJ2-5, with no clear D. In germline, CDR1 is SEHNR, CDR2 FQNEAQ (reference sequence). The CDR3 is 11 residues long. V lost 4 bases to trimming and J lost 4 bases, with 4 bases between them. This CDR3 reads CASSSGETQYF. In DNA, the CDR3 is TGTGCCAGCAGCTCAGGAGAGACCCAGTACTTC.

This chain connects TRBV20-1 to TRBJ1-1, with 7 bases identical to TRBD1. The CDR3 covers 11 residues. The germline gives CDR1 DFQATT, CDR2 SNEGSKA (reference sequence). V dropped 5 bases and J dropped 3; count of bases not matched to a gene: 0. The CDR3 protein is CSAQGDTEAFF. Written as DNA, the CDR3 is TGCAGTGCTCAGGGGGACACTGAAGCTTTCTTT.

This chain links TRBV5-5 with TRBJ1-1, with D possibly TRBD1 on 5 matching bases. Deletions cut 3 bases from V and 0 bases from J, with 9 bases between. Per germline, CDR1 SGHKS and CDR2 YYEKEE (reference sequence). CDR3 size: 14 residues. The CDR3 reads CASSSGQLNTEAFF. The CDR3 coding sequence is TGTGCCAGCAGCTCAGGACAACTGAACACTGAAGCTTTCTTT.

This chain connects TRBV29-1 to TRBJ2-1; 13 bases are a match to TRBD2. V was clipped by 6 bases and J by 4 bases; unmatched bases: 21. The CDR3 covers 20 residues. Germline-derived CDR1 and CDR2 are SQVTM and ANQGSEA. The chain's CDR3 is CSVPWSPGLAGPSLYNEQFF. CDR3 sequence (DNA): TGCAGCGTCCCGTGGTCTCCGGGACTAGCGGGGCCCAGCTTATACAATGAGCAGTTCTTC.

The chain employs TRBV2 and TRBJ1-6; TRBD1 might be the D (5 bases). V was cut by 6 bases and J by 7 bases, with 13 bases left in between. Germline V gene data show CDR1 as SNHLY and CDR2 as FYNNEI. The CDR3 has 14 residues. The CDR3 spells CASRAQVGNSPLHF. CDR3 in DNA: TGTGCCAGCAGGGCACAGGTAGGGAATTCACCCCTCCACTTT.

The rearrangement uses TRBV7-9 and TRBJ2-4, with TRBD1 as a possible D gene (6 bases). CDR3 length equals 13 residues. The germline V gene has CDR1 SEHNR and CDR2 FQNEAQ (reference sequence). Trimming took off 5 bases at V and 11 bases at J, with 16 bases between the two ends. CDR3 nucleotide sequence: TGTGCCAGCAGCCCCGCCGGACAGCAGCTTCAGTACTTC. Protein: CASSPAGQQLQYF. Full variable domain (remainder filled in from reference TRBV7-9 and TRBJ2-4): DTGVSQNPRHKITKRGQNVTFRCDPISEHNRLYWYRQTLGQGPEFLTYFQNEAQLEKSRLLSDRFSAERPKGSFSTLEIQRTEQGDSAMYLCASSPAGQQLQYFGAGTRLSVL.

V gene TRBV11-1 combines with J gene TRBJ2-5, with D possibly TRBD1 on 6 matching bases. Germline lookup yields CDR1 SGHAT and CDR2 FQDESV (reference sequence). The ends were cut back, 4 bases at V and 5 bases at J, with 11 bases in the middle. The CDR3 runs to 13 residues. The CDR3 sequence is CASSSGTSETQYF. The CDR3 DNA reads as TGTGCCAGCAGCTCCGGGACAAGTGAGACCCAGTACTTC.

The CDR3 is CASSTQAVKVYEQYV. The CDR3 bases are TGTGCCAGCAGTACTCAGGCCGTTAAAGTCTACGAGCAGTACGTC. The V call is TRBV6-4, the J call TRBJ2-7; no clear D. The germline gives CDR1 MRHNA, CDR2 SNTAGT. The CDR3 consists of 15 residues. Trimming pared 5 bases from V and 3 bases from J, leaving 17 bases between.

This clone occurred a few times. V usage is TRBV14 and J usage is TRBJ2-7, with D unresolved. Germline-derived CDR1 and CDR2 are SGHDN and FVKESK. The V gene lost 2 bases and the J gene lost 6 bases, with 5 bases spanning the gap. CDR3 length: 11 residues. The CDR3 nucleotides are TGTGCCAGCAGCCAATCTGTCGAGCAGTACTTC. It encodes CASSQSVEQYF. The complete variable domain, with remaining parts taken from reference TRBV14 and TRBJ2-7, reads EAGVTQFPSHSVIEKGQTVTLRCDPISGHDNLYWYRRVMGKEIKFLLHFVKESKQDESGMPNNRFLAERTGGTYSTLKVQPAELEDSGVYFCASSQSVEQYFGPGTRLTVT.